The 3 T cell receptor beta chains below come from one sample, sequenced in a study of identifying expanded T cells in peripheral blood. Profiled with immunoSEQ multiplex PCR; TCRdb holds only in-frame clones, not every one. The data show approximately 100,000 clones, approximately 88% seen once. Sequenced material: blood. These TCRs come from a person aged 18-70 years in good health.

This chain links TRBV11-1 with TRBJ1-1; tentative D call: TRBD1 (6 bases). Germline V lookup: CDR1 SGHAT, CDR2 FQDESV (reference sequence). V lost 2 bases and J 6 bases, leaving 19 bases between the germline ends. CDR3 size: 16 residues. The chain's CDR3 is CASSLRWGRLGSEAFF. The CDR3 bases are TGTGCCAGCAGCTTAAGGTGGGGGCGACTAGGGTCTGAAGCTTTCTTT.

The chain recombines TRBV15 with TRBJ2-1, with 9 bases matching TRBD2. V lost 0 bases to trimming and J lost 10 bases; unmatched junction nucleotides: 7. Germline V gene sequence: CDR1 LNHNV, CDR2 YYDKDF (reference sequence). The CDR3 loop spans 15 amino acids. The CDR3 nucleotides are TGTGCCACCAGCAGAGATAAGGAGCGGGGGGACGAGCAGTTCTTC. It specifies CATSRDKERGDEQFF.

This sequence joins TRBV27 and TRBJ1-6, with D perhaps TRBD1 (6 bases). Between the trimmed V and J ends, which lost 6 bases and 7 bases, there was a span of 10 bases. Germline V gene data show CDR1 as MNHEY and CDR2 as SMNVEV (reference sequence). This CDR3 contains 13 residues. This chain's CDR3 is CASSGTQNSPLHF. The DNA of the CDR3 is TGTGCCAGCAGCGGGACACAGAATTCACCCCTCCACTTT.